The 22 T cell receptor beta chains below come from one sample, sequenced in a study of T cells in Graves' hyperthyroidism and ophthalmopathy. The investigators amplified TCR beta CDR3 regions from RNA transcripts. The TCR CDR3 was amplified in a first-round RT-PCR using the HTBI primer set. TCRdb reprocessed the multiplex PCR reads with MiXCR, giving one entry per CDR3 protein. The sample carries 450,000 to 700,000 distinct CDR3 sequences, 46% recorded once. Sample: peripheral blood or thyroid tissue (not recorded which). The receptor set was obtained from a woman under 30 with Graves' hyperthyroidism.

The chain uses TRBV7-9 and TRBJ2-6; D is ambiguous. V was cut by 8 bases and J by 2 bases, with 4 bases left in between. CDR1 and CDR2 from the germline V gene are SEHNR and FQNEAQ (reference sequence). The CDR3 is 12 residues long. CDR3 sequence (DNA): TGTGCCAGCCGGGCTGGGGCCAACGTCCTGACTTTC. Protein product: CASRAGANVLTF.

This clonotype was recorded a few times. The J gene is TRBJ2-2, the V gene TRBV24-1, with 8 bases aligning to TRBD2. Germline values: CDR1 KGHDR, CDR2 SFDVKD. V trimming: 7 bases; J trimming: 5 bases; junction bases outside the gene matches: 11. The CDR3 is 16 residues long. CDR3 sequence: CATSQRESGETGELFF. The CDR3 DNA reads TGTGCCACCAGCCAGCGGGAGTCCGGAGAAACCGGGGAGCTGTTTTTT.

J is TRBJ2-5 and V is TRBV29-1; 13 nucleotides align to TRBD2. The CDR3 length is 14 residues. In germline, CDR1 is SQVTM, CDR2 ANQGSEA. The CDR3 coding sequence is TGCAGTTCCCGGACTAGCGGGAGTAGGGAGACCCAGTACTTC. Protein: CSSRTSGSRETQYF.

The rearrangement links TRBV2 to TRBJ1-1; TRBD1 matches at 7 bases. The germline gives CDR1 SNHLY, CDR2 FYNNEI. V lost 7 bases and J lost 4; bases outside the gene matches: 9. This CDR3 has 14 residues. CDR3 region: CASNPLGGRTEAFF. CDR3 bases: TGTGCCAGCAACCCTCTAGGGGGCCGCACTGAAGCTTTCTTT.

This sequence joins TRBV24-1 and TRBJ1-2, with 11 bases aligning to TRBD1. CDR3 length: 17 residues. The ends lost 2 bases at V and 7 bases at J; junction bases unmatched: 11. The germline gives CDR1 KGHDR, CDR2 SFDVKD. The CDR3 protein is CATSDWTRTGGAGGYTF. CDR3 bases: TGTGCCACCAGTGATTGGACCAGGACAGGGGGCGCAGGTGGCTACACCTTC.

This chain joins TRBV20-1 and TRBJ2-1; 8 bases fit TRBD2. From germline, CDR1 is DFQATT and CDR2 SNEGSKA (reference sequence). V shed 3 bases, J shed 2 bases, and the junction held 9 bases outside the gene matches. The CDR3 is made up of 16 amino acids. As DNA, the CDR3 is TGCAGTGCTAGCTCGGATAGCGGGAATACCTACAATGAGCAGTTCTTC. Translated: CSASSDSGNTYNEQFF.

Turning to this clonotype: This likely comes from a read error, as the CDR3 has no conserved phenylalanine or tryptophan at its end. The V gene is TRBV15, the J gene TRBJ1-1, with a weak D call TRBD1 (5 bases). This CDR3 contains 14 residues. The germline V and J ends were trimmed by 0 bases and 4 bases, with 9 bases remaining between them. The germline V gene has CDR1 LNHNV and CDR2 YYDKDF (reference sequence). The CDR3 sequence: CATSRDSDSTEAFS. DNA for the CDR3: TGTGCCACCAGCAGAGATAGTGACAGCACTGAAGCTTTCTCT.

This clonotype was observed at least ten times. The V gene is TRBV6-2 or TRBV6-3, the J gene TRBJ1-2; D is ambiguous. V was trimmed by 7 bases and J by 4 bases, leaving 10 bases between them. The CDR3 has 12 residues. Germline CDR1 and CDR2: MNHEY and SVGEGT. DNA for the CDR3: TGTGCCAGCAACGGTGGCTCCTATGGCTACACCTTC. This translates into CASNGGSYGYTF.

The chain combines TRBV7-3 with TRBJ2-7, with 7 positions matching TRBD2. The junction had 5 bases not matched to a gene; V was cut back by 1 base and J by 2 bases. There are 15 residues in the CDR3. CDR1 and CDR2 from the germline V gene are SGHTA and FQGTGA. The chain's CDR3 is CASSLMGGTAYEQYF. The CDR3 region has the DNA TGTGCCAGCAGCTTAATGGGGGGGACGGCCTACGAGCAGTACTTC.

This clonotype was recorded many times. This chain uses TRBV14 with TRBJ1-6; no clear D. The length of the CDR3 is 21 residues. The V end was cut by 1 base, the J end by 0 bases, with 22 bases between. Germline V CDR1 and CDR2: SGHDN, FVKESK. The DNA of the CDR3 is TGTGCCAGCAGCCAAGCGTTCCAAGACACTTCCTCGCGCTCCTATAATTCACCCCTCCACTTT. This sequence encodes CASSQAFQDTSSRSYNSPLHF.

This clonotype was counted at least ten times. DNA for the CDR3: TGTGCCAGCAGTTTCGTAGGGACTGACTCACCCCTCCACTTT. Protein product: CASSFVGTDSPLHF. This chain joins TRBV12-3 or TRBV12-4 and TRBJ1-6, with D maybe TRBD1 (5 bases). The CDR3 sequence is 14 residues long. Trimming removed 3 bases from V and 10 bases from J, with 13 bases in between.

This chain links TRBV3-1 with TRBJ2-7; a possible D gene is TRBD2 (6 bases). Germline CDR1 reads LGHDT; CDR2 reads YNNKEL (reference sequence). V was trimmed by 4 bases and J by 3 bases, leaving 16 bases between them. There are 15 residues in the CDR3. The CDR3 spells CASSRFGGQNYEQYF. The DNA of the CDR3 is TGTGCCAGCAGCCGCTTTGGAGGGCAGAACTACGAGCAGTACTTC.

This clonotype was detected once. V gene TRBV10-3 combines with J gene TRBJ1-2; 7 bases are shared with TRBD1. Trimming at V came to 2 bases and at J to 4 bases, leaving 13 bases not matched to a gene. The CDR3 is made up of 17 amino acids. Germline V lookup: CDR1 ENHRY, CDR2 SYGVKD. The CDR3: CAISEGGDGQERYGYTF. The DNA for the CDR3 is TGTGCCATCAGTGAGGGTGGGGATGGACAGGAACGCTATGGCTACACCTTC.

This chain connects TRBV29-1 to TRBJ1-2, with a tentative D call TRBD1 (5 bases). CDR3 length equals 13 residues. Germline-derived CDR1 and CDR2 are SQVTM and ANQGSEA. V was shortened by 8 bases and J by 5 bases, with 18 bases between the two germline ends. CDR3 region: CSLGPGKKYGYTF. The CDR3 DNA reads TGCAGCTTGGGGCCAGGGAAGAAATATGGCTACACCTTC.

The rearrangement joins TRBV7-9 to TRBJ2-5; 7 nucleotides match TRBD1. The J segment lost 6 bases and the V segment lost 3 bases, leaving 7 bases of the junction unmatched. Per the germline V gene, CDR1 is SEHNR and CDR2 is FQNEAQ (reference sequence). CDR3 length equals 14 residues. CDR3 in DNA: TGTGCCAGCAGCTTGGTTCCAGGGGGACAGACCCAGTACTTC. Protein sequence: CASSLVPGGQTQYF.

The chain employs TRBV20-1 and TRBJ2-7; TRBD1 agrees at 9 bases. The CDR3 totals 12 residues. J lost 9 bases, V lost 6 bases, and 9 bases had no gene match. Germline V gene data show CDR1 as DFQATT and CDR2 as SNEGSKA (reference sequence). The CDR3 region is CSASPTGGGQYF. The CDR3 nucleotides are TGCAGTGCGAGTCCGACAGGGGGAGGGCAGTACTTC.

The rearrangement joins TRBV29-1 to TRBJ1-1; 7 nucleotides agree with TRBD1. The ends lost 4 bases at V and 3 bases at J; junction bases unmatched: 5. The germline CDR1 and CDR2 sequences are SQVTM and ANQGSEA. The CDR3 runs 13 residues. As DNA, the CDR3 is TGCAGCGTTGCCCGGACAGGCCACACTGAAGCTTTCTTT. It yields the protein CSVARTGHTEAFF. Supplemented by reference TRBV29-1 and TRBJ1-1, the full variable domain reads SAVISQKPSRDICQRGTSLTIQCQVDSQVTMMFWYRQQPGQSLTLIATANQGSEATYESGFVIDKFPISRPNLTFSTLTVSNMSPEDSSIYLCSVARTGHTEAFFGQGTRLTVV.

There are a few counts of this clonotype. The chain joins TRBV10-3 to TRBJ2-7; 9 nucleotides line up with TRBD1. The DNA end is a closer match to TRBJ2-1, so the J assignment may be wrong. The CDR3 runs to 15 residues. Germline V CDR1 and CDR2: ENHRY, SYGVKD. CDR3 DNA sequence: TGTGCCATCAGTGGGGGACAGGGCGAGGGCAATGAGCAGTTCTTC. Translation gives CAISGGQGEGNEQFF.

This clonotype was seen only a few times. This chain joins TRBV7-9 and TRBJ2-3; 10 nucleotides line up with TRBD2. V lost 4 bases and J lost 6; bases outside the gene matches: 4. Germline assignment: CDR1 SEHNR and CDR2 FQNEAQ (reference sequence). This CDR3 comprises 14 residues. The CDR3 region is CASSYLAGADTQYF. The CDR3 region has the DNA TGTGCCAGCAGCTACCTAGCGGGAGCCGATACGCAGTATTTT. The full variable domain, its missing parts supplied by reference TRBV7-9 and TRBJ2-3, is DTGVSQNPRHKITKRGQNVTFRCDPISEHNRLYWYRQTLGQGPEFLTYFQNEAQLEKSRLLSDRFSAERPKGSFSTLEIQRTEQGDSAMYLCASSYLAGADTQYFGPGTRLTVL.

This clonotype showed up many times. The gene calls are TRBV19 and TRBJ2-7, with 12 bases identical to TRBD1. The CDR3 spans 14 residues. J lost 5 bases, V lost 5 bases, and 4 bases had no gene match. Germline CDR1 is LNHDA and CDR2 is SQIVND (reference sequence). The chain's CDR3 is CASSGDRGRDEQYF. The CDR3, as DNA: TGTGCCAGTAGTGGGGACAGGGGGCGCGACGAGCAGTACTTC.

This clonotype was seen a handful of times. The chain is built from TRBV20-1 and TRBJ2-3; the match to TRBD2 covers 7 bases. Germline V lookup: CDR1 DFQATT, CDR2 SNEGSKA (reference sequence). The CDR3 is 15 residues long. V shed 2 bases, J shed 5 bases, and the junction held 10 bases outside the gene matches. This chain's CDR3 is CSARNQRGTGDTQYF. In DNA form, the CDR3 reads TGCAGTGCTAGAAACCAGCGGGGAACGGGAGATACGCAGTATTTT.

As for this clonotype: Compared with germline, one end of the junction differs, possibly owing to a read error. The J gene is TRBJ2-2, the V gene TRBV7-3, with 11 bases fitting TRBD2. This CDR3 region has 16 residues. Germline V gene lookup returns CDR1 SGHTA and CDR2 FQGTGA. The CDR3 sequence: CASTTSGRSPTGKLFF. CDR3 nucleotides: TGTGCCAGCACCACTAGCGGGAGATCTCCCACCGGGAAGCTGTTTTTT.